The sequence of this TCR beta chain was determined in a study of naive and memory T cell subsets. Both TRBC1 and TRBC2 were covered by a beta constant-region primer of two equimolar oligonucleotides. TCRdb used MiXCR to reprocess the UMI-ligation and nested PCR reads, holding one entry per CDR3 protein. The sample lists about 150,000 distinct CDR3 sequences, about 15% occurring once. Study-level results: Over 95% of naive TCR sequences appeared only once, unlike memory subsets.

As regards this clonotype: The antigen is unknown.

The origin of this receptor is a human donor in good health. Sequenced input: naive CD4+ T cells from blood.

The CDR3 here is CASRPPSGSGEYEQYF. CDR3 sequence (DNA): TGTGCCAGCAGACCGCCAAGCGGGAGTGGCGAATACGAGCAGTACTTC. The chain has TRBV7-2 and TRBJ2-7; the match to TRBD2 covers 8 bases. J was trimmed by 4 bases and V by 6 bases; bases with no gene match: 14. The CDR3 contains 16 residues. CDR1 and CDR2 (germline): SGHTA, FQGNSA.